This TCR beta chain was identified in a study of cytomegalovirus exposure and HLA in healthy donors. Findings and caveats of the study: According to reports, the classifier identified cytomegalovirus status with high specificity and sensitivity. Subsequent analysis revealed that first-cohort TCR clusters tended to co-occur in the 120 or so validation repertoires. In vitro assays verified that a few CMV-associated chains recognized CMV antigens specifically. Despite most TCR sequences being rare, some public TCRs occurred in many donors.

Libraries were prepared by immunoSEQ multiplex PCR; TCRdb keeps only in-frame clonotypes and omits some of them. The sample comprises about 64,000 clones, roughly 94% of which are singletons, and nearly 6% rests with the top ten. Details on this clone: The antigen remains unidentified.

CDR1 is SGDLS and CDR2 is YYNGEE in the germline V gene. Trimming took 0 bases from V and 2 from J; bases not matched to a gene: 5. This CDR3 region has 15 residues. What was sequenced was PBMCs. The chain recombines TRBV9 with TRBJ2-7, with 7 bases lining up with TRBD2. This TCR came from a woman younger than 30 in good health and CMV-seropositive. The CDR3 reads CASSVDSGATYEQYF. The CDR3 bases are TGTGCCAGCAGCGTAGACAGCGGGGCTACCTACGAGCAGTACTTC.